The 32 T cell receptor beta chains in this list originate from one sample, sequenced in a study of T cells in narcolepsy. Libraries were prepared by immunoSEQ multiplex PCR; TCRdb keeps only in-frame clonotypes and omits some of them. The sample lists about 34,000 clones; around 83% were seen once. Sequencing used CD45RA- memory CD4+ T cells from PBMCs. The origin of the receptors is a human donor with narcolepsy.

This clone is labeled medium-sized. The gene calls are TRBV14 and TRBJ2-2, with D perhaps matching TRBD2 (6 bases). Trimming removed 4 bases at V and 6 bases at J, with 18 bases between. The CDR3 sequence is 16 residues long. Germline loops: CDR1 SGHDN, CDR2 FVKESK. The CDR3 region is CASSRRDSGVPGELFF. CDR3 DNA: TGTGCCAGCAGCCGCCGGGACTCGGGGGTCCCCGGGGAGCTGTTTTTT. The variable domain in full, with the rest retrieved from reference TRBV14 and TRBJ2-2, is EAGVTQFPSHSVIEKGQTVTLRCDPISGHDNLYWYRRVMGKEIKFLLHFVKESKQDESGMPNNRFLAERTGGTYSTLKVQPAELEDSGVYFCASSRRDSGVPGELFFGEGSRLTVL.

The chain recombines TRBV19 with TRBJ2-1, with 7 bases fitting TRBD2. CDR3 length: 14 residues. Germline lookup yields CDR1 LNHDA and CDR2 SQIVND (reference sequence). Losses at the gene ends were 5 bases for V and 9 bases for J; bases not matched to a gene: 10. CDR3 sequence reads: CASSGTGRGVEQFF. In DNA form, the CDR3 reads TGTGCCAGTAGTGGGACCGGACGGGGGGTTGAGCAGTTCTTC.

As DNA, the CDR3 is TGTGCCAGCAGTTTATCGATCGCGAGACTAGCGGGAGACGCCGGGGAGCTGTTTTTT. Translation gives CASSLSIARLAGDAGELFF. The chain has TRBV27 and TRBJ2-2, with 12 bases that match TRBD2. Per germline, CDR1 MNHEY and CDR2 SMNVEV (reference sequence). V shed 0 bases, J shed 6 bases, and the junction held 11 bases outside the gene matches. The CDR3 is made up of 19 amino acids.

The CDR3 here is CASSWGAYEQYF. The CDR3 DNA reads TGTGCCAGCAGTTGGGGGGCCTACGAGCAGTACTTC. The J gene is TRBJ2-7, the V gene TRBV28; D is possibly TRBD2 (6 bases). V was clipped by 4 bases and J by 2 bases, with 6 bases between them. The CDR3 is 12 residues long. Germline values: CDR1 MDHEN, CDR2 SYDVKM. The variable domain in full, completed from reference TRBV28 and TRBJ2-7, reads DVKVTQSSRYLVKRTGEKVFLECVQDMDHENMFWYRQDPGLGLRLIYFSYDVKMKEKGDIPEGYSVSREKKERFSLILESASTNQTSMYLCASSWGAYEQYFGPGTRLTVT.

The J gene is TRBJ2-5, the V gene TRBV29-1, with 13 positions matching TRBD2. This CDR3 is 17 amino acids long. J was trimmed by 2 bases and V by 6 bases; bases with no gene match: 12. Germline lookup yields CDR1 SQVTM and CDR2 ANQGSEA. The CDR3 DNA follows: TGCAGCGTATCCCGCACTAGCGGGAGGGGAGGGCAAGAGACCCAGTACTTC. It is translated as CSVSRTSGRGGQETQYF.

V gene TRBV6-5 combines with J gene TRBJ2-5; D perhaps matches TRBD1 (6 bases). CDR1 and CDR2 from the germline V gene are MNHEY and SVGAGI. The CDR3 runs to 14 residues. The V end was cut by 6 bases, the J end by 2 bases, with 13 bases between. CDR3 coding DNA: TGTGCCAGCAGAAAGACAGGACTGCAAGAGACCCAGTACTTC. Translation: CASRKTGLQETQYF.

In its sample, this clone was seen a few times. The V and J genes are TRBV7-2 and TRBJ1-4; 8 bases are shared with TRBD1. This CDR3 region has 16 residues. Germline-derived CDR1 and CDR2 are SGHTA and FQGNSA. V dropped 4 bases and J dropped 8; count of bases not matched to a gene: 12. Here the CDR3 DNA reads TGTGCCAGCAGCTCGCAAATCCAGGGGGCGCGAGAAAAACTGTTTTTT. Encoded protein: CASSSQIQGAREKLFF.

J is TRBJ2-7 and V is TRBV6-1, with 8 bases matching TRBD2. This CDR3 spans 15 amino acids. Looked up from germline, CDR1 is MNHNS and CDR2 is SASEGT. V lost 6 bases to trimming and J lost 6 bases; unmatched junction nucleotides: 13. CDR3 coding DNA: TGTGCCAGCAGCCCTTCTAGCGGGTGGAGTTCCGAGCAGTACTTC. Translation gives CASSPSSGWSSEQYF.

The DNA of the CDR3 is TGCGCCAGCAGCCCGGGACACCTAGGCGACGAGCAGTACTTC. Translated: CASSPGHLGDEQYF. The chain is built from TRBV10-2 and TRBJ2-7, with a possible D match to TRBD1 (6 bases). V dropped 6 bases and J dropped 5 bases, with 17 bases sitting between them. The CDR3 loop spans 14 amino acids. Germline lookup yields CDR1 WSHSY and CDR2 SAAADI.

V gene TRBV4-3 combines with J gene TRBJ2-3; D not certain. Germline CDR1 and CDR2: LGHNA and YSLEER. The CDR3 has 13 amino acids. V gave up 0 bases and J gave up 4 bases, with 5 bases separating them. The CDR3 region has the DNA TGCGCCAGCAGCCAAGAGATGGCAGATACGCAGTATTTT. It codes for CASSQEMADTQYF.

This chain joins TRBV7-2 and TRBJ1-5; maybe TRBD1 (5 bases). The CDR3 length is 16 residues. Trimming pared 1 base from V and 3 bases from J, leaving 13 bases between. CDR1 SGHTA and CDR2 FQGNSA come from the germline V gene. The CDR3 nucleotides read TGTGCCAGCAGCTTAGTGGGGCGGCAGAACAATCAGCCCCAGCATTTT. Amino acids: CASSLVGRQNNQPQHF.

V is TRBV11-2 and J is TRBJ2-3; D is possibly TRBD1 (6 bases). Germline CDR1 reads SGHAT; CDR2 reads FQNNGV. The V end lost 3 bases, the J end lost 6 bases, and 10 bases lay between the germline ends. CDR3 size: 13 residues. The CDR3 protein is CASSLNTGDTQYF. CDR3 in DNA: TGTGCCAGCAGCTTGAACACAGGGGATACGCAGTATTTT.

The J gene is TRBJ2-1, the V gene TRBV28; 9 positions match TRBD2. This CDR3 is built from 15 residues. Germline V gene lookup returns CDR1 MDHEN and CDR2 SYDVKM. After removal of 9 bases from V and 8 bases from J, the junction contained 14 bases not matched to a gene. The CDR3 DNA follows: TGTGCCAGTCAGAGGGCGGGGGGGAGCTTTGATGAGCAGTTCTTC. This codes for CASQRAGGSFDEQFF.

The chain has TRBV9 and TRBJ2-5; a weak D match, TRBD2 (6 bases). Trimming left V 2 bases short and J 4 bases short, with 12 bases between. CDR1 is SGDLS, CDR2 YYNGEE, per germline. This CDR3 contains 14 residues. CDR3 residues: CASSVYGSGETQYF. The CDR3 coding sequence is TGTGCCAGCAGCGTCTACGGGAGTGGAGAGACCCAGTACTTC.

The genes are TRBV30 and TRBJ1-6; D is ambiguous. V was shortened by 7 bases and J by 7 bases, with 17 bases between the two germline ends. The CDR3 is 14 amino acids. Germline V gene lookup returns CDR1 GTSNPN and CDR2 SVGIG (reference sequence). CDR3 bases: TGTGCCTCGCCGTCGGTTTTTGGGAATTCACCCCTCCACTTT. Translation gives CASPSVFGNSPLHF. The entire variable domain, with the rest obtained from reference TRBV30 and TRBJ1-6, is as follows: SQTIHQWPATLVQPVGSPLSLECTVEGTSNPNLYWYRQAAGRGLQLLFYSVGIGQISSEVPQNLSASRPQDRQFILSSKKLLLSDSGFYLCASPSVFGNSPLHFGNGTRLTVT.

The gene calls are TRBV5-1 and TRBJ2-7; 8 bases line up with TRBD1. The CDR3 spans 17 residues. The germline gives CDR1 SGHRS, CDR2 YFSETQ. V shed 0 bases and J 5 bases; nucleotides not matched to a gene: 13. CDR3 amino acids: CASSLAPVGQGANEQYF. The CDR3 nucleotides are TGCGCCAGCAGCTTGGCCCCTGTTGGGCAGGGGGCCAACGAGCAGTACTTC.

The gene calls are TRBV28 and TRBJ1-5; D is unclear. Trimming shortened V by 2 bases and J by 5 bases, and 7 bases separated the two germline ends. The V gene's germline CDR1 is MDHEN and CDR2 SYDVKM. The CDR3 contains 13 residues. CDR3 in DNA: TGTGCCAGCAGTTTAAAACCGTATCAGCCCCAGCATTTT. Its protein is CASSLKPYQPQHF.

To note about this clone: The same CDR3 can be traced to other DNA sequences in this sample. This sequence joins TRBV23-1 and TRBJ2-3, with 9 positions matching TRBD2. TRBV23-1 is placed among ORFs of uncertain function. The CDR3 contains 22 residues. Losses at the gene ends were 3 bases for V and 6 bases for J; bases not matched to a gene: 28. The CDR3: CASSQSKGANERGEGQADTQYF. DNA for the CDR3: TGCGCCAGCAGTCAGTCAAAGGGAGCGAACGAGCGGGGGGAGGGCCAAGCGGATACGCAGTATTTT.

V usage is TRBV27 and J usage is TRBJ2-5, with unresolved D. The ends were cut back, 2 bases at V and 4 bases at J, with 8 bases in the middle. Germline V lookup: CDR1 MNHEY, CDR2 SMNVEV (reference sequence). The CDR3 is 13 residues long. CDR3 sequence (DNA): TGTGCCAGCAGTTTAACTCGGCTAGAGACCCAGTACTTC. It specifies CASSLTRLETQYF.

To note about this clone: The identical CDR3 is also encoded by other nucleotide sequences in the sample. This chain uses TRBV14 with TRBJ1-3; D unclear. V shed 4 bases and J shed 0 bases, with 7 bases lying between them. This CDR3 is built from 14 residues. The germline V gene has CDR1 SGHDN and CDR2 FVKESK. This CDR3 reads CASSPGHSGNTIYF. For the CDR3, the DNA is TGTGCCAGCAGCCCAGGTCACTCTGGAAACACCATATATTTT.

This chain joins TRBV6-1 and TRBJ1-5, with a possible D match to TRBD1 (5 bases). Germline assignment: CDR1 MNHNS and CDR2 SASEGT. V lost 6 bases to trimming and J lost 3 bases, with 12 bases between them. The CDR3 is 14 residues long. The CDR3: CASRWKGPNQPQHF. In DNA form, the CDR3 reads TGTGCCAGCAGGTGGAAGGGACCCAATCAGCCCCAGCATTTT.

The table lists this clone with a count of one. The CDR3 DNA follows: TGTGCCAGTAGAAGGGAGGGGGGTGAGGAGACCCAGTACTTC. Protein product: CASRREGGEETQYF. The genes are TRBV19 and TRBJ2-5, with a possible D match to TRBD2 (7 bases). The CDR3 has 14 amino acids. The V gene lost 6 bases and the J gene lost 5 bases, with 16 bases spanning the gap. Germline CDR1 reads LNHDA; CDR2 reads SQIVND (reference sequence).

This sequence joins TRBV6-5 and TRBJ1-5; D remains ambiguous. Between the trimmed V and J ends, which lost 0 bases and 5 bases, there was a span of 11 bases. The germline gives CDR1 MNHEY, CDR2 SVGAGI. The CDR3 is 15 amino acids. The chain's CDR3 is CASSYSMADYQPQHF. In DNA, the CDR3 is TGTGCCAGCAGTTACTCGATGGCGGACTATCAGCCCCAGCATTTT.

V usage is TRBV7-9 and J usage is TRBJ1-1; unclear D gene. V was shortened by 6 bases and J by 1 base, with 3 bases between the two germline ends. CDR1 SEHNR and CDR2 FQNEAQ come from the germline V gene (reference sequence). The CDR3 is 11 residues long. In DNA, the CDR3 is TGTGCCAGCAGGCGGAACACTGAAGCTTTCTTT. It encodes CASRRNTEAFF. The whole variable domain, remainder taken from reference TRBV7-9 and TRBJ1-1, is DTGVSQNPRHKITKRGQNVTFRCDPISEHNRLYWYRQTLGQGPEFLTYFQNEAQLEKSRLLSDRFSAERPKGSFSTLEIQRTEQGDSAMYLCASRRNTEAFFGQGTRLTVV.

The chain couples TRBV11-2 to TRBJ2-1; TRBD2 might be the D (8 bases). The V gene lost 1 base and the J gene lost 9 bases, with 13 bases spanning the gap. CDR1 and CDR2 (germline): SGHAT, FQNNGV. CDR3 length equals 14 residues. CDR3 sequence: CASSLAGGGIEQFF. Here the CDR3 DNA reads TGTGCCAGCAGCTTAGCGGGAGGGGGCATTGAGCAGTTCTTC.

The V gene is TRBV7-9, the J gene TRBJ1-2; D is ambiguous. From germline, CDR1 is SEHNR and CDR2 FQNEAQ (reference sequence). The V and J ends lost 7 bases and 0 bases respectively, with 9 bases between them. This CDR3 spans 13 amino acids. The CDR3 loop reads CASNQQTNYGYTF. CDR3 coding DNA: TGTGCCAGCAACCAACAGACTAACTATGGCTACACCTTC.

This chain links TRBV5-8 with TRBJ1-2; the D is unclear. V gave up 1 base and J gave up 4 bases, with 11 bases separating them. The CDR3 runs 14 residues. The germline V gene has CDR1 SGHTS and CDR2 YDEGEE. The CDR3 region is CASSLLRTSYGYTF. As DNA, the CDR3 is TGTGCCAGCAGCTTGTTAAGAACCTCCTATGGCTACACCTTC.

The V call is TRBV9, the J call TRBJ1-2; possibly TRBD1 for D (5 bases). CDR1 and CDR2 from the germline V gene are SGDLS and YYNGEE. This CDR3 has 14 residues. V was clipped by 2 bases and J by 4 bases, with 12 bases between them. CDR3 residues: CASSVLDSPYGYTF. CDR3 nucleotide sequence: TGTGCCAGCAGCGTGTTAGACAGCCCCTATGGCTACACCTTC.

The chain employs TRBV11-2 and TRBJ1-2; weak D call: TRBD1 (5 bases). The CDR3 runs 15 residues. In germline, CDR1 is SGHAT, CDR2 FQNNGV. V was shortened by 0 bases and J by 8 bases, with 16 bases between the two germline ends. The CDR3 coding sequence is TGTGCCAGCAGCTTAGATATGGGGGAGACTCAGGGCTACACCTTC. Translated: CASSLDMGETQGYTF.

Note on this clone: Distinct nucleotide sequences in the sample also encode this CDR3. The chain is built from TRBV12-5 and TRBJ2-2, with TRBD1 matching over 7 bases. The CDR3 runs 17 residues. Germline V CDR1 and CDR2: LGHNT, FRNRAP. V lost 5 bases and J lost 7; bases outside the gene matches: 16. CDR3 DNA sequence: TGTGCTAGTGGTCCGGCCAAGGGGGCGCGTGTCGTCGGGGAGCTGTTTTTT. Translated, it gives CASGPAKGARVVGELFF.

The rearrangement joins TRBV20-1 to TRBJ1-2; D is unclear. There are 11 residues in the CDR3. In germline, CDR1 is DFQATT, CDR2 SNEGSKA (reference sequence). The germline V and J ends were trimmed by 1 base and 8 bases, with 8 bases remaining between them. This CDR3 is CSARAGRGYTF. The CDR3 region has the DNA TGCAGTGCTAGAGCCGGGCGCGGCTACACCTTC.

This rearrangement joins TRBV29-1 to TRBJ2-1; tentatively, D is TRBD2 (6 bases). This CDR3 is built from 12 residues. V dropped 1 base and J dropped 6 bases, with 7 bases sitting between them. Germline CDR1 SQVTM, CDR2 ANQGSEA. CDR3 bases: TGCAGCGTTGAAGTAGCGGCCAATGAGCAGTTCTTC. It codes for CSVEVAANEQFF.